Listed below are T cell receptor beta chains from one sample, sequenced in a study of regulatory T cells in long-lasting Graves disease. From the multiplex PCR reads, TCRdb called clonotypes with MiXCR, one entry per CDR3 protein. This table has around 510,000 distinct CDR3 sequences, about a fifth appearing once. The specimen was peripheral blood mononuclear cells (PBMCs), collected when the disease was refractory, from a patient treated with antithyroid drugs. These receptors originate from a female donor with Graves disease. Each CDR3 is given with its conserved first and last residue. A D gene is named only where the DNA matches it firmly. The size of a clone is reported for some rows only, either as once, few or many, or as a class for expanded clones.

D gene: -; V gene: TRBV7-6; clone size: -; J gene: TRBJ2-7; CDR3 protein: CASSPLGEGAYEQYF; CDR3 DNA: TGTGCCAGCAGCCCTTTGGGGGAGGGGGCCTACGAGCAGTACTTC
D gene: -; V gene: TRBV27; clone size: -; J gene: TRBJ2-3; CDR3 protein: CASSDFTDTQYF; CDR3 DNA: TGTGCCAGCAGCGATTTTACAGATACGCAGTATTTT
D gene: TRBD1; V gene: TRBV6-1; clone size: many; J gene: TRBJ2-5; CDR3 protein: CASSHIKLTGGGETQYF; CDR3 DNA: TGTGCCAGCAGCCACATTAAACTTACAGGGGGAGGTGAGACCCAGTACTTC
D gene: TRBD1; V gene: TRBV9; clone size: many; J gene: TRBJ1-4; CDR3 protein: CASSEDRVGEKLFF; CDR3 DNA: TGTGCCAGCAGCGAGGACAGGGTGGGGGAAAAACTGTTTTTT
D gene: TRBD2; V gene: TRBV19; clone size: many; J gene: TRBJ2-7; CDR3 protein: CASSLSSGGNSYEQYF; CDR3 DNA: TGTGCCAGTAGTTTGTCTAGCGGTGGGAACTCCTACGAGCAGTACTTC
D gene: -; V gene: TRBV18; clone size: many; J gene: TRBJ1-6; CDR3 protein: CASSPSDTSPLHF; CDR3 DNA: TGTGCCAGCTCACCATCCGACACCTCACCCCTCCACTTT
D gene: -; V gene: TRBV13; clone size: -; J gene: TRBJ1-1; CDR3 protein: CASSSMGTEAFF; CDR3 DNA: TGTGCCAGCAGCTCAATGGGGACTGAAGCTTTCTTT
D gene: -; V gene: TRBV5-1; clone size: -; J gene: TRBJ1-2; CDR3 protein: CASSPGLRTHIEGYTF; CDR3 DNA: TGCGCCAGCAGCCCCGGCCTAAGGACACATATTGAGGGCTACACCTTC
D gene: -; V gene: TRBV28; clone size: -; J gene: TRBJ1-5; CDR3 protein: CASRDRPNQPQHF; CDR3 DNA: TGTGCCAGCAGAGACAGGCCGAATCAGCCCCAGCATTTT
D gene: -; V gene: TRBV20-1; clone size: few; J gene: TRBJ1-4; CDR3 protein: CSAIRSWGEKLFF; CDR3 DNA: TGCAGTGCTATCCGGTCCTGGGGTGAAAAACTGTTTTTT
D gene: -; V gene: TRBV2; clone size: -; J gene: TRBJ2-3; CDR3 protein: CASRTDTDTQYF; CDR3 DNA: TGTGCCAGCAGGACAGACACAGATACGCAGTATTTT
D gene: -; V gene: TRBV19; clone size: -; J gene: TRBJ2-2; CDR3 protein: CASRVHTGELFF; CDR3 DNA: TGTGCCAGTAGGGTCCACACCGGGGAGCTGTTTTTT
D gene: -; V gene: TRBV28; clone size: many; J gene: TRBJ1-5; CDR3 protein: CASSPADRGVQPQHF; CDR3 DNA: TGTGCCAGCAGCCCCGCCGACCGGGGGGTGCAGCCCCAGCATTTT
D gene: -; V gene: TRBV19; clone size: few; J gene: TRBJ1-4; CDR3 protein: CASSDTVKLFF; CDR3 DNA: TGTGCCAGTAGCGACACAGTGAAACTGTTTTTT
D gene: TRBD1; V gene: TRBV7-2; clone size: few; J gene: TRBJ1-2; CDR3 protein: CASSLVDRGPSNYGYTF; CDR3 DNA: TGTGCCAGCAGCTTAGTTGACAGGGGGCCTTCTAACTATGGCTACACCTTC
D gene: -; V gene: TRBV2; clone size: -; J gene: TRBJ2-3; CDR3 protein: CASSALAGTWDTQYF; CDR3 DNA: TGTGCCAGCAGCGCACTAGCCGGGACTTGGGATACGCAGTATTTT
D gene: -; V gene: TRBV19; clone size: -; J gene: TRBJ2-5; CDR3 protein: CASSGGWQETQYF; CDR3 DNA: TGTGCCAGTAGTGGGGGTTGGCAAGAGACCCAGTACTTC
D gene: -; V gene: TRBV7-9; clone size: many; J gene: TRBJ2-7; CDR3 protein: CASSHERGSYEQYF; CDR3 DNA: TGTGCCAGCAGCCACGAGAGGGGATCCTACGAGCAGTACTTC
D gene: -; V gene: TRBV6-1; clone size: few; J gene: TRBJ1-3; CDR3 protein: CASSVRQTMSSGNTIYF; CDR3 DNA: TGTGCCAGCAGTGTACGGCAGACTATGTCCTCTGGAAACACCATATATTTT
D gene: -; V gene: TRBV5-1; clone size: -; J gene: TRBJ2-5; CDR3 protein: CASSFEDGTGETQYF; CDR3 DNA: TGCGCCAGCAGCTTCGAAGACGGCACCGGCGAGACCCAGTACTTC
D gene: -; V gene: TRBV30; clone size: many; J gene: TRBJ2-7; CDR3 protein: CACSRQGSHEQYF; CDR3 DNA: TGTGCCTGCTCCCGGCAGGGTTCCCACGAGCAGTACTTC
D gene: -; V gene: TRBV9; clone size: few; J gene: TRBJ1-1; CDR3 protein: CASSGGPAMGTEAFF; CDR3 DNA: TGTGCCAGCAGCGGCGGCCCTGCTATGGGCACTGAAGCTTTCTTT
D gene: -; V gene: TRBV20-1; clone size: few; J gene: TRBJ2-1; CDR3 protein: CSASVVEKVGNEQFF; CDR3 DNA: TGCAGTGCTAGCGTTGTGGAGAAGGTGGGCAATGAGCAGTTCTTC
D gene: TRBD1; V gene: TRBV28; clone size: many; J gene: TRBJ2-3; CDR3 protein: CASSLPTGPTSTDTQYF; CDR3 DNA: TGTGCCAGCAGTTTACCGACAGGGCCAACTAGCACAGATACGCAGTATTTT
D gene: -; V gene: TRBV7-9; clone size: -; J gene: TRBJ2-7; CDR3 protein: CASRGGKDEQYF; CDR3 DNA: TGTGCCAGCAGGGGTGGGAAAGACGAGCAGTACTTC
D gene: TRBD2; V gene: TRBV28; clone size: few; J gene: TRBJ2-2; CDR3 protein: CASTSGGRAVGELFF; CDR3 DNA: TGTGCCAGCACCTCCGGCGGGAGGGCAGTCGGGGAGCTGTTTTTT
D gene: -; V gene: TRBV19; clone size: -; J gene: TRBJ1-1; CDR3 protein: CASSIGGARNTEAFF; CDR3 DNA: TGTGCCAGTAGTATAGGAGGGGCCCGGAACACTGAAGCTTTCTTT
D gene: -; V gene: TRBV11-2; clone size: many; J gene: TRBJ1-6; CDR3 protein: CASSDEGVPYKGPLHF; CDR3 DNA: TGTGCCAGCAGCGACGAAGGGGTCCCATATAAGGGGCCCCTCCACTTT
D gene: -; V gene: TRBV10-3; clone size: few; J gene: TRBJ2-7; CDR3 protein: CAISEYDEQYF; CDR3 DNA: TGTGCCATCAGTGAGTACGACGAGCAGTACTTC
D gene: -; V gene: TRBV5-4; clone size: -; J gene: TRBJ1-2; CDR3 protein: CASSLPESNYGYTF; CDR3 DNA: TGTGCCAGCAGCTTGCCAGAATCTAACTATGGCTACACCTTC
D gene: -; V gene: TRBV6-1; clone size: -; J gene: TRBJ1-1; CDR3 protein: CASSEGFGVFTEAFF; CDR3 DNA: TGTGCCAGCAGTGAAGGGTTTGGGGTGTTCACTGAAGCTTTCTTT
D gene: TRBD1; V gene: TRBV28; clone size: many; J gene: TRBJ2-7; CDR3 protein: CASSNRQGKSYEQYF; CDR3 DNA: TGTGCCAGCAGTAACAGACAGGGAAAGTCCTACGAGCAGTACTTC
D gene: TRBD2; V gene: TRBV12-3/TRBV12-4; clone size: -; J gene: TRBJ2-2; CDR3 protein: CASPTGGTGELFF; CDR3 DNA: TGTGCCAGCCCCACGGGGGGGACCGGGGAGCTGTTTTTT
D gene: -; V gene: TRBV5-6; clone size: -; J gene: TRBJ2-7; CDR3 protein: CASSLGSTAYEQYF; CDR3 DNA: TGTGCCAGCAGCTTGGGTTCCACCGCCTACGAGCAGTACTTC
D gene: -; V gene: TRBV4-1; clone size: -; J gene: TRBJ2-7; CDR3 protein: CASSQFRQGSYEQYF; CDR3 DNA: TGCGCCAGCAGCCAATTCCGCCAGGGGAGCTACGAGCAGTACTTC
D gene: -; V gene: TRBV6-2/TRBV6-3; clone size: few; J gene: TRBJ1-2; CDR3 protein: CASSYDQGGDGYTF; CDR3 DNA: TGTGCCAGCAGTTACGATCAGGGAGGAGATGGCTACACCTTC
D gene: -; V gene: TRBV5-1; clone size: -; J gene: TRBJ2-1; CDR3 protein: CASSLEVYEQFF; CDR3 DNA: TGCGCCAGCAGCTTGGAGGTGTATGAGCAGTTCTTC
D gene: -; V gene: TRBV28; clone size: many; J gene: TRBJ2-5; CDR3 protein: CASSASWGQGETQYF; CDR3 DNA: TGTGCCAGCAGCGCCTCATGGGGCCAAGGGGAGACCCAGTACTTC
D gene: TRBD1; V gene: TRBV27; clone size: many; J gene: TRBJ2-7; CDR3 protein: CASSFWDSRDYEQYF; CDR3 DNA: TGTGCCAGCAGTTTCTGGGACAGTAGGGACTACGAGCAGTACTTC